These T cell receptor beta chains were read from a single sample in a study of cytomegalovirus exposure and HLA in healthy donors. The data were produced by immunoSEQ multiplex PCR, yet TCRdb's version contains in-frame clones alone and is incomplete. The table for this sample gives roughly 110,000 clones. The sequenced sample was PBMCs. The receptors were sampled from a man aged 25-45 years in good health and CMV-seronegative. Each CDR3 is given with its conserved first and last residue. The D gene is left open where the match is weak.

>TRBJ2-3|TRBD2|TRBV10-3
TGTGCCACCGAGACTAGCGGGGGGTTTACGCAGTATTTT
CATETSGGFTQYF
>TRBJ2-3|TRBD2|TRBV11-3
TGTGCCAGCAGCTTAGGCCTCACCCAGCGGGGGCGCACAGATACGCAGTATTTT
CASSLGLTQRGRTDTQYF
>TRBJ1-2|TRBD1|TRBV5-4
TGTGCCAGCAGCTTTCCAGGGGGCTTTGGCTACACCTTC
CASSFPGGFGYTF
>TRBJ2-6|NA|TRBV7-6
TGTGCCAGCAGCCCCCACACGGGCGGGACAGCGTCTGGGGCCAACGTCCTGACTTTC
CASSPHTGGTASGANVLTF
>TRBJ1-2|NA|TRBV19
TGTGCCAGTAGGCCCGGACCGGGATTTAACTATGGCTACACCTTC
CASRPGPGFNYGYTF
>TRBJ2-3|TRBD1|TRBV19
TGTGCCAGTAAGGGGACAGGCTCATACACAGATACGCAGTATTTT
CASKGTGSYTDTQYF
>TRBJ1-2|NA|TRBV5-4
TGTGCCAGCAGCGTCCCGGGAACGGAGGGCTACACCTTC
CASSVPGTEGYTF
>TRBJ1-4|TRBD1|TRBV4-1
TGCGCCAGCAGCCAAGAACCGGGACAGGGCCGGGAAAAACTGTTTTTT
CASSQEPGQGREKLFF
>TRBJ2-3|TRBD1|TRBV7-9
TGTGCCAGCAGCTTCAGCCCCCCTGGACAGGGTAATTGGAATACGCAGTATTTT
CASSFSPPGQGNWNTQYF
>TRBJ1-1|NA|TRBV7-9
TGTGCCAGCAGCTTAGGCCGGACAGTTATGAACACTGAAGCTTTCTTT
CASSLGRTVMNTEAFF
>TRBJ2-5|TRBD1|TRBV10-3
TGTGCCACCTCAGGGGGCGCAGAGACCCAGTACTTC
CATSGGAETQYF
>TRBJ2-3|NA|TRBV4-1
TGCGCCAGCAGCCAAGGGGTTAGGGGCCTCACAGATACGCAGTATTTT
CASSQGVRGLTDTQYF
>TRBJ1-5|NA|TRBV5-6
TGTGCCAGCAGCTTAGAGGGTGGCAATCAGCCCCAGCATTTT
CASSLEGGNQPQHF
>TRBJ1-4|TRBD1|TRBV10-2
TGCGCCAGCAGTCGCCCCACACAGGGGGCTAGGGAAAAACTGTTTTTT
CASSRPTQGAREKLFF
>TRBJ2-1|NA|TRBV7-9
TGTGCCAGCAGCTTATCGCAGGGAACCTACAATGAGCAGTTCTTC
CASSLSQGTYNEQFF
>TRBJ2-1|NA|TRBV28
TGTGCCAGCAGTTCCAGGACGGGGAATGAGCAGTTCTTC
CASSSRTGNEQFF
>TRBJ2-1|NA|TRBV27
TGTGCCAGCAGTTTAGGCCATGAGCAGTTCTTC
CASSLGHEQFF
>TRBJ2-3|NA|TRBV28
TGTGCCAGCAGCGAGACAGGTTCGACAGATACGCAGTATTTT
CASSETGSTDTQYF
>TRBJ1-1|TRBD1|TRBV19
TGTGCCAGTAGTAGGACGGGACAGGGGGCTGAAGCTTTCTTT
CASSRTGQGAEAFF
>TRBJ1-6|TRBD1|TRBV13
TGTGCCAGCAGCGGAACAGGGGGAAATTCACCCCTCCACTTT
CASSGTGGNSPLHF